Each of the 27 T cell receptor beta chains below was sequenced from the same sample in a study of a mutant IDH1 vaccine in newly diagnosed glioma (dated by TCRdb to 2020 to 2022). Libraries were prepared through the immunoSEQ multiplex PCR assay. Drawn from immuneACCESS, this table holds only the in-frame rearrangements with V and J called that TCRdb kept. Clones are partly lost; checked studies trace under half to an unresolved V gene and leave the rest unexplained. Here the sample has 30,000 to 40,000 clones; roughly 90% occur a single time. The ten biggest clones cover 2.2% of the sample. Sample time point, as interpreted from the label and publication: week 47, end of study. Each vaccine dose, consisting of 300 ug of a 20-mer mutant IDH1 peptide in Montanide, was administered subcutaneously with topical imiquimod. These TCRs are of unknown antigen specificity. This specimen was PBMCs, taken from a glioma patient whose treatment included an IDH1 peptide vaccine. These receptors were taken from a man aged 35 to 55 with glioma.

A single count supports this clone. V usage is TRBV30 and J usage is TRBJ2-5, with a weak D call TRBD1 (6 bases). This CDR3 contains 13 residues. Germline V gene lookup returns CDR1 GTSNPN and CDR2 SVGIG (reference sequence). The germline V and J ends were trimmed by 2 bases and 2 bases, with 9 bases remaining between them. Written as DNA, the CDR3 is TGTGCCTGGAGTCAGGGGCTACAAGAGACCCAGTACTTC. Its protein is CAWSQGLQETQYF.

This chain uses TRBV2 with TRBJ1-2; 8 positions match TRBD1. This CDR3 contains 17 residues. Germline V gene data show CDR1 as SNHLY and CDR2 as FYNNEI. Trimming removed 4 bases from V and 8 bases from J; junction bases left unmatched: 18. CDR3 sequence (DNA): TGTGCCAGCAGTGCTGCTCGGGCAGGGGGCAAAGTTGCCGGCTACACCTTC. This codes for CASSAARAGGKVAGYTF.

This clone was seen a single time. The chain carries TRBV7-9 and TRBJ2-1; no clear D. The V end lost 3 bases, the J end lost 3 bases, and 3 bases lay between the germline ends. The CDR3 has 12 residues. Germline V CDR1 and CDR2: SEHNR, FQNEAQ (reference sequence). The CDR3 region has the DNA TGTGCCAGCAGCTTCGACTACAATGAGCAGTTCTTC. It yields the protein CASSFDYNEQFF.

This clone was seen a few times. The V and J genes are TRBV7-2 and TRBJ2-7; TRBD2 aligns across 12 bases. CDR1 and CDR2 (germline): SGHTA, FQGNSA. The ends lost 1 base at V and 0 bases at J; junction bases unmatched: 4. There are 17 residues in the CDR3. The CDR3 region is CASSLVTSGSFSYEQYF. The CDR3 region has the DNA TGTGCCAGCAGCTTAGTGACTAGCGGGAGTTTCTCCTACGAGCAGTACTTC.

The chain has TRBV27 and TRBJ2-3; 7 nucleotides align to TRBD2. V was pared by 2 bases and J by 3 bases, with 5 bases of the junction left unmatched. Germline-derived CDR1 and CDR2 are MNHEY and SMNVEV (reference sequence). This CDR3 spans 15 amino acids. This CDR3 reads CASSLAGARTDTQYF. The DNA for the CDR3 is TGTGCCAGCAGTTTAGCGGGAGCGCGGACAGATACGCAGTATTTT.

The chain links TRBV28 to TRBJ2-7; D uncertain. V was shortened by 11 bases and J by 6 bases, with 20 bases between the two germline ends. The length of the CDR3 is 13 residues. The germline CDR1 and CDR2 sequences are MDHEN and SYDVKM. Here the CDR3 reads CASSSTNPAEQYF. The CDR3 DNA sequence: TGTGCCTCCTCCTCTACAAACCCCGCCGAGCAGTACTTC.

V usage is TRBV7-2 and J usage is TRBJ2-1; D unclear. Germline V lookup: CDR1 SGHTA, CDR2 FQGNSA. Between the trimmed V and J ends, which lost 5 bases and 7 bases, there was a span of 9 bases. The CDR3 totals 12 residues. The CDR3 coding sequence is TGTGCCAGCAGCATACCCGTGAATGAGCAGTTCTTC. Translated: CASSIPVNEQFF.

This clone was detected only a few times. The chain recombines TRBV2 with TRBJ2-5, with a possible D match to TRBD1 (6 bases). Deletions cut 6 bases from V and 2 bases from J, with 13 bases between. The CDR3 covers 14 residues. Germline V gene sequence: CDR1 SNHLY, CDR2 FYNNEI. The CDR3 DNA reads TGTGCCAGCAGACAGGGTTATGAACAAGAGACCCAGTACTTC. Its translation is CASRQGYEQETQYF.

The gene calls are TRBV6-1 and TRBJ2-4; the D call may be TRBD1 or TRBD2 (6 bases each). Germline lookup yields CDR1 MNHNS and CDR2 SASEGT. The CDR3 has 15 amino acids. V lost 8 bases and J 2 bases, leaving 16 bases between the germline ends. In DNA form, the CDR3 reads TGTGCCAGCGCCGGGGGCATAGGTCCCAAAAACATTCAGTACTTC. Its translation is CASAGGIGPKNIQYF.

The rearrangement links TRBV5-6 to TRBJ2-5; no definite D call. This CDR3 is 13 amino acids long. Germline CDR1 reads SGHDT; CDR2 reads YYEEEE. The V and J ends lost 2 bases and 4 bases respectively, with 9 bases between them. CDR3 protein: CASSFSNRETQYF. For the CDR3, the DNA is TGTGCCAGCAGCTTTTCCAATCGAGAGACCCAGTACTTC. The whole variable domain, filled in from reference TRBV5-6 and TRBJ2-5, reads DAGVTQSPTHLIKTRGQQVTLRCSPKSGHDTVSWYQQALGQGPQFIFQYYEEEERQRGNFPDRFSGHQFPNYSSELNVNALLLGDSALYLCASSFSNRETQYFGPGTRLLVL.

The J gene is TRBJ1-4, the V gene TRBV18; D is possibly TRBD1 (6 bases). Germline CDR1 reads KGHSH; CDR2 reads LQKENI. V gave up 4 bases and J gave up 0 bases, with 12 bases separating them. This CDR3 is built from 16 residues. CDR3 region: CASSLTNRATNEKLFF. The CDR3 DNA reads TGTGCCAGCTCACTAACAAACAGGGCAACTAATGAAAAACTGTTTTTT.

V usage is TRBV7-2 and J usage is TRBJ1-1; D gene uncertain. CDR1 is SGHTA, CDR2 FQGNSA, per germline. Trimming removed 6 bases at V and 0 bases at J, with 17 bases between. This CDR3 region has 16 residues. CDR3 loop: CASRWRGSTMNTEAFF. The CDR3 bases are TGTGCCAGCAGATGGCGAGGGTCCACGATGAACACTGAAGCTTTCTTT.

This rearrangement joins TRBV7-9 to TRBJ2-2, with 7 positions matching TRBD1. This CDR3 has 15 residues. CDR1 SEHNR and CDR2 FQNEAQ come from the germline V gene (reference sequence). Losses at the gene ends were 7 bases for V and 0 bases for J; bases not matched to a gene: 5. CDR3 bases: TGTGCCAGCAACAGGGGCCCTGCGAACACCGGGGAGCTGTTTTTT. Amino acids: CASNRGPANTGELFF.

The chain recombines TRBV27 with TRBJ1-2; D not certain. Germline V gives CDR1 MNHEY, CDR2 SMNVEV (reference sequence). The CDR3 sequence is 12 residues long. Trimming shortened V by 7 bases and J by 7 bases, and 13 bases separated the two germline ends. The CDR3 sequence: CASTSIGGGYTF. CDR3 DNA: TGTGCCAGCACCTCAATCGGAGGTGGCTACACCTTC.

The chain has TRBV28 and TRBJ1-6; the D gene is possibly TRBD1 (5 bases). The CDR3 covers 15 residues. From germline, CDR1 is MDHEN and CDR2 SYDVKM. Trimming pared 6 bases from V and 6 bases from J, leaving 15 bases between. CDR3 region: CASRAGLSFNSPLHF. The CDR3 DNA is TGTGCCAGCAGGGCGGGGCTTTCTTTTAATTCACCCCTCCACTTT.

The gene calls are TRBV19 and TRBJ1-1; 8 positions agree with TRBD1. From germline, CDR1 is LNHDA and CDR2 SQIVND (reference sequence). The CDR3 runs to 15 residues. With V trimmed by 1 base and J by 5 bases, 6 bases remained unmatched. The CDR3 DNA follows: TGTGCCAGTAGTATAGGGTCAGGGGGCGTGACTGAAGCTTTCTTT. Its protein product is CASSIGSGGVTEAFF. The full variable domain, rest sourced from reference TRBV19 and TRBJ1-1, is DGGITQSPKYLFRKEGQNVTLSCEQNLNHDAMYWYRQDPGQGLRLIYYSQIVNDFQKGDIAEGYSVSREKKESFPLTVTSAQKNPTAFYLCASSIGSGGVTEAFFGQGTRLTVV.

The chain recombines TRBV9 with TRBJ2-2, with TRBD1 matching over 8 bases. V dropped 3 bases and J dropped 6; count of bases not matched to a gene: 10. Germline V gene data show CDR1 as SGDLS and CDR2 as YYNGEE. The CDR3 extends over 16 amino acids. CDR3 coding DNA: TGTGCCAGCAGCGGCACGGACAGGGTTTTTGCCGGGGAGCTGTTTTTT. Amino acids: CASSGTDRVFAGELFF.

This clone is a singleton in its sample. This sequence joins TRBV7-2 and TRBJ2-3; 7 positions agree with TRBD1. Germline CDR1 reads SGHTA; CDR2 reads FQGNSA. Trimming removed 1 base from V and 4 bases from J; junction bases left unmatched: 11. The CDR3 loop spans 17 amino acids. CDR3 in amino acids: CASSLDPRGGEADTQYF. The CDR3 region has the DNA TGTGCCAGCAGCTTAGATCCGCGAGGGGGCGAAGCAGATACGCAGTATTTT.

The V and J genes are TRBV7-9 and TRBJ2-2; TRBD1 matches at 8 bases. The CDR3 extends over 16 amino acids. Germline assignment: CDR1 SEHNR and CDR2 FQNEAQ (reference sequence). V was clipped by 5 bases and J by 4 bases; unmatched bases: 9. Here the CDR3 reads CASSPPRQGPTGELFF. DNA of the CDR3: TGTGCCAGCAGCCCCCCCAGACAGGGGCCCACCGGGGAGCTGTTTTTT.

This clone was detected once. The chain combines TRBV10-3 with TRBJ1-6, with 8 bases lining up with TRBD1. The J segment lost 5 bases and the V segment lost 10 bases, leaving 13 bases of the junction unmatched. This CDR3 contains 16 residues. The V gene's germline CDR1 is ENHRY and CDR2 SYGVKD. CDR3: CATSPSPGQDNSPLHF. CDR3 sequence (DNA): TGTGCCACTTCCCCAAGCCCGGGACAGGATAATTCACCCCTCCACTTT.

This clone was seen a single time. V gene TRBV4-1 combines with J gene TRBJ2-1, with TRBD2 matching 9 bases. Germline V lookup: CDR1 MGHRA, CDR2 YSYEKL. This CDR3 is 15 amino acids long. After removal of 1 base from V and 4 bases from J, the junction contained 2 bases not matched to a gene. The CDR3 reads CASSQAAGGYNEQFF. The CDR3 DNA follows: TGCGCCAGCAGCCAAGCGGCGGGGGGGTACAATGAGCAGTTCTTC.

The J gene is TRBJ1-2, the V gene TRBV11-3; D is possibly TRBD1 (6 bases). Germline V CDR1 and CDR2: SGHNT, YENEEA. The CDR3 loop spans 15 amino acids. V was shortened by 5 bases and J by 4 bases, with 17 bases between the two germline ends. The CDR3 is CASSTNQGQGYGYTF. The CDR3 coding sequence is TGTGCCAGCAGCACAAACCAGGGGCAGGGCTATGGCTACACCTTC.

This chain connects TRBV6-1 to TRBJ2-3; 11 positions agree with TRBD2. CDR3 length: 16 residues. Trimming at V came to 6 bases and at J to 0 bases, leaving 5 bases not matched to a gene. CDR1 is MNHNS and CDR2 is SASEGT in the germline V gene. CDR3 DNA sequence: TGTGCCAGCAGGGAAAGACTAGCGGGGAGCACAGATACGCAGTATTTT. It is translated as CASRERLAGSTDTQYF.

The rearrangement links TRBV7-2 to TRBJ2-6; D remains unclear. CDR3 size: 15 residues. The ends were cut back, 5 bases at V and 4 bases at J, with 12 bases in the middle. Germline lookup yields CDR1 SGHTA and CDR2 FQGNSA. CDR3 in amino acids: CASSDSWSGANVLTF. The DNA of the CDR3 is TGTGCCAGCAGCGATTCTTGGTCAGGGGCCAACGTCCTGACTTTC.

Here the CDR3 reads CASSYGEGGQYF. The DNA of the CDR3 is TGTGCCAGCAGTTATGGTGAGGGGGGGCAGTACTTC. The chain links TRBV7-2 to TRBJ2-7; D could derive from TRBD1 or TRBD2 (6 bases each). CDR1 is SGHTA, CDR2 FQGNSA, per germline. Trimming stripped 6 bases from V and 9 bases from J, with 15 bases between. There are 12 residues in the CDR3.

The chain employs TRBV5-6 and TRBJ2-7, with 13 bases identical to TRBD2. Germline V gene data show CDR1 as SGHDT and CDR2 as YYEEEE. The CDR3 has 16 residues. V trimming: 3 bases; J trimming: 2 bases; junction bases outside the gene matches: 5. This CDR3 is CASSWKTSGRTYEQYF. In DNA, the CDR3 is TGTGCCAGCAGCTGGAAGACTAGCGGGAGGACCTACGAGCAGTACTTC.

The chain combines TRBV29-1 with TRBJ2-2; 9 positions match TRBD2. From germline, CDR1 is SQVTM and CDR2 ANQGSEA. With 1 base clipped from V and 1 base from J, the junction kept 7 bases outside the gene matches. CDR3 size: 17 residues. The CDR3 nucleotides are TGCAGCGTTGAAGCTAGCGGGGTGGGATGGAACACCGGGGAGCTGTTTTTT. It is translated as CSVEASGVGWNTGELFF.